These 3 T cell receptor beta chains share one sample of origin, sequenced in a study of T-cell reconstitution after alpha-beta-depleted transplantation in children. Unique molecular identifiers were incorporated into the prepared TCRbeta library. TCRdb called the PCR reads again in MiXCR, with one record for every CDR3 protein. Of about 310,000 distinct CDR3 sequences in the sample, approximately 23% were seen once. Sequenced material: PBMCs, mostly from graft donor cells, taken 180 days after TCRalphabeta/CD19-depleted stem cell transplant. The receptor set was obtained from a male patient aged 10 to 17 who had a stem cell transplant for acute lymphoblastic leukemia, so the T cells may come from the graft donor.

The chain uses TRBV12-3 or TRBV12-4 and TRBJ1-1; a possible D gene is TRBD1 (6 bases). Trimming stripped 6 bases from V and 4 bases from J, with 12 bases between. This CDR3 comprises 13 residues. The CDR3 region has the DNA TGTGCCAGCAGCCAGATACAGGGCACTGAAGCTTTCTTT. Translated: CASSQIQGTEAFF.

The rearrangement joins TRBV11-1 to TRBJ2-6; 14 nucleotides align to TRBD2. V was clipped by 5 bases and J by 3 bases; unmatched bases: 12. Germline CDR1 and CDR2: SGHAT and FQDESV (reference sequence). The CDR3 covers 20 residues. CDR3 nucleotide sequence: TGTGCCAGCAGCCCTGCCCTGACTAGCGGGAGGGTAGGTGGGGCCAACGTCCTGACTTTC. It codes for CASSPALTSGRVGGANVLTF.

The chain joins TRBV5-1 to TRBJ2-1; 11 positions agree with TRBD2. J lost 10 bases, V lost 7 bases, and 4 bases had no gene match. This CDR3 is built from 12 residues. CDR1 SGHRS and CDR2 YFSETQ come from the germline V gene. Written as DNA, the CDR3 is TGCGCCAGCCGCTCTAGCGGGAGGGAGCAGTTCTTC. Translation: CASRSSGREQFF. The whole variable domain, filled in from reference TRBV5-1 and TRBJ2-1, reads KAGVTQTPRYLIKTRGQQVTLSCSPISGHRSVSWYQQTPGQGLQFLFEYFSETQRNKGNFPGRFSGRQFSNSRSEMNVSTLELGDSALYLCASRSSGREQFFGPGTRLTVL.